The rows below give T cell receptor beta chains drawn from one sample of a study of beta chain features in type 1 diabetes. Method: immunoSEQ multiplex PCR; TCRdb's copy keeps in-frame clones and lacks some. Of roughly 100,000 clones listed, under 30% were seen once; the top ten hold about 0.57%. The sequenced material came from central memory CD4+ T cells from blood. The receptors were gathered from a young woman with type 1 diabetes. Each CDR3 is given with its conserved first and last residue. Each record gives: CDR3 protein, V gene.

CDR3aa: CASREPGLAGANEQFF; v_gene: TRBV7-2
CDR3aa: CASSIDRGGPTGELFF; v_gene: TRBV19
CDR3aa: CASAETLYYGYTF; v_gene: TRBV6-5
CDR3aa: CASSPPGTGYSATQYF; v_gene: TRBV18
CDR3aa: CASGQGQGTNQPQHF; v_gene: TRBV19
CDR3aa: CASKLEGANTGELFF; v_gene: TRBV19
CDR3aa: CASSRGLAGGPTDTQYF; v_gene: TRBV9
CDR3aa: CASSYMQGGEQYF; v_gene: TRBV7-3
CDR3aa: CASSLGAGVAYNEQFF; v_gene: TRBV11-3
CDR3aa: CASNDRGMGQPQHF; v_gene: TRBV28
CDR3aa: CASSPQFEETQYF; v_gene: TRBV18
CDR3aa: CASSELPNRARGIDEQFF; v_gene: TRBV6-1
CDR3aa: CASSRTLQGWANEKLFF; v_gene: TRBV28
CDR3aa: CASIPGLAGMETQYF; v_gene: TRBV6-1
CDR3aa: CASSLTPGQGMNTEAFF; v_gene: TRBV5-1
CDR3aa: CSVDRGRETQYF; v_gene: TRBV29-1
CDR3aa: CASSYWDRETDTQYF; v_gene: TRBV6-6
CDR3aa: CASSRQASYNEQFF; v_gene: TRBV10-1
CDR3aa: CASTFNRGGYEQYF; v_gene: TRBV5-1
CDR3aa: CASSPSGNEQFF; v_gene: TRBV18
CDR3aa: CASSPATYSSYEQYF; v_gene: TRBV28
CDR3aa: CASTDSSGSYNEQFF; v_gene: TRBV19